What follows are 15 T cell receptor beta chains derived from one specimen sequenced in a study of neurological immune-mediated disorders. TCRdb re-derived calls from the 5' RACE reads in MiXCR, one entry per CDR3 protein. In the table there are about 55,000 distinct CDR3 sequences, roughly 3.5% of which are singletons. The sample comprised PBMCs. These receptors all stem from a man aged 25 to 40 with multiple sclerosis.

CDR3 in DNA: TGTGCCAGCAGTGCAGCTGCAACTAATGAAAAACTGTTTTTT. Translated: CASSAAATNEKLFF. V gene TRBV25-1 combines with J gene TRBJ1-4, with D uncertain. This CDR3 comprises 14 residues. Germline lookup yields CDR1 MGHDK and CDR2 SYGVNS. V lost 4 bases and J 0 bases, leaving 6 bases between the germline ends.

In its sample, this clonotype was seen many times. The chain links TRBV5-1 to TRBJ2-7; weak D call: TRBD2 (6 bases). CDR3 size: 13 residues. CDR1 and CDR2 (germline): SGHRS, YFSETQ. The V end was cut by 1 base, the J end by 5 bases, with 10 bases between. CDR3 residues: CASSLKRGNEQYF. In DNA, the CDR3 is TGCGCCAGCAGCTTGAAACGGGGGAACGAGCAGTACTTC.

This clonotype was seen ten or more times. The rearrangement uses TRBV5-1 and TRBJ1-1; no clear D gene. Trimming took 2 bases from V and 1 from J, leaving 12 bases between them. Germline assignment: CDR1 SGHRS and CDR2 YFSETQ. This CDR3 is 15 amino acids long. CDR3 residues: CASSFMNTENTEAFF. In nucleotides, the CDR3 is TGCGCCAGCAGCTTTATGAATACAGAGAACACTGAAGCTTTCTTT.

This clonotype was detected many times. V is TRBV21-1 and J is TRBJ1-5. TRBV21-1 is tagged as a pseudogene. The CDR3 covers 15 residues. The CDR3 protein is CASSKGSHSNQPQHF. The CDR3 DNA reads TGTGCCAGCAGCAAAGGCAGTCATAGCAATCAGCCCCAGCATTTT.

This clonotype was detected many times. The chain has TRBV5-1 and TRBJ2-7; a weak D match, TRBD1 (5 bases). Trimming took off 5 bases at V and 0 bases at J, with 15 bases between the two ends. CDR1 and CDR2 (germline): SGHRS, YFSETQ. The CDR3 has 15 residues. CDR3 bases: TGCGCCAGCAGGGCCGGACAAGTGCTCTCCTACGAGCAGTACTTC. The encoded protein is CASRAGQVLSYEQYF.

This clonotype has a count of ten or more. The chain combines TRBV5-1 with TRBJ2-7, with 10 nucleotides matching TRBD1. V was clipped by 1 base and J by 4 bases; unmatched bases: 2. Per the germline V gene, CDR1 is SGHRS and CDR2 is YFSETQ. CDR3 length equals 14 residues. The CDR3 sequence is CASSLRDRGYEQYF. The CDR3 DNA sequence: TGCGCCAGCAGCTTGAGGGACAGGGGTTACGAGCAGTACTTC.

This clonotype has a count of ten or more. The chain recombines TRBV29-1 with TRBJ2-7; 7 bases are shared with TRBD2. The CDR3 has 11 residues. The V segment lost 3 bases and the J segment 6 bases; nucleotides outside the gene matches: 2. Germline-derived CDR1 and CDR2 are SQVTM and ANQGSEA. The CDR3 DNA follows: TGCAGCGTTGATTCGGGAGGCGAGCAGTACTTC. This gives the protein CSVDSGGEQYF.

This clonotype was observed many times. The chain employs TRBV29-1 and TRBJ2-7; D is ambiguous. CDR1 and CDR2 (germline): SQVTM, ANQGSEA. CDR3 length equals 13 residues. V lost 5 bases, J lost 0 bases, and 11 bases lay in between. CDR3 amino acids: CSVHGGPSYEQYF. The DNA for the CDR3 is TGCAGCGTTCACGGCGGACCCTCCTACGAGCAGTACTTC.

In this sample, this clonotype turned up many times. The V gene is TRBV7-8, the J gene TRBJ2-3; 7 bases match TRBD2. The CDR3 has 17 amino acids. The J segment lost 4 bases and the V segment lost 2 bases, leaving 12 bases of the junction unmatched. CDR1 and CDR2 (germline): SGHVS, FQNEAQ. The CDR3 sequence is CASSLTRRRESPDTQYF. Here the CDR3 DNA reads TGTGCCAGCAGCTTAACACGGAGGCGGGAGAGCCCAGATACGCAGTATTTT.

This clonotype appeared many times. V usage is TRBV20-1 and J usage is TRBJ1-1; D perhaps matches TRBD1 (6 bases). V lost 6 bases to trimming and J lost 10 bases, with 24 bases between them. The CDR3 has 14 amino acids. The germline CDR1 and CDR2 sequences are DFQATT and SNEGSKA (reference sequence). The CDR3 bases are TGCAGTGCCATGGACAGACTTGGGCTGACTAGAGCTTTCTTT. Its translation: CSAMDRLGLTRAFF.

This clonotype was seen ten or more times. J is TRBJ1-1 and V is TRBV28; TRBD1 agrees at 7 bases. The germline gives CDR1 MDHEN, CDR2 SYDVKM. Trimming cost V 5 bases and J 7 bases; bases outside gene matches: 4. The CDR3 has 12 amino acids. For the CDR3, the DNA is TGTGCCAGCAGTACGGGACAGCTTGAAGCTTTCTTT. Translating gives CASSTGQLEAFF.

This clonotype occurred many times. The chain has TRBV20-1 and TRBJ1-2; D might be TRBD1 (6 bases). CDR1 is DFQATT, CDR2 SNEGSKA, per germline (reference sequence). The CDR3 covers 12 residues. Between the trimmed V and J ends, which lost 4 bases and 2 bases, there was a span of 8 bases. The DNA for the CDR3 is TGCAGTGCTACACAGGGCAACTATGGCTACACCTTC. Its translation is CSATQGNYGYTF.

This clonotype occurred many times. The CDR3 region is CSARDIQGRGTSGYNEQFF. CDR3 nucleotides: TGCAGTGCTAGAGATATACAGGGCCGCGGGACTAGCGGATACAATGAGCAGTTCTTC. The chain has TRBV20-1 and TRBJ2-1, with 11 bases matching TRBD2. The CDR3 contains 19 residues. The germline V gene encodes CDR1 DFQATT and CDR2 SNEGSKA (reference sequence). With 0 bases clipped from V and 4 bases from J, the junction kept 14 bases outside the gene matches.

This clonotype was found many times. The chain links TRBV11-2 to TRBJ1-1; D gene uncertain. CDR1 and CDR2 (germline): SGHAT, FQNNGV. V lost 1 base to trimming and J lost 6 bases, with 9 bases between them. CDR3 size: 13 residues. In DNA, the CDR3 is TGTGCCAGCAGCTTAGCGCAGGTCCCTGAAGCTTTCTTT. Its protein is CASSLAQVPEAFF.

This clonotype was seen repeatedly, ten times or more. V is TRBV20-1 and J is TRBJ1-1, with TRBD1 matching over 8 bases. Germline assignment: CDR1 DFQATT and CDR2 SNEGSKA (reference sequence). With 5 bases clipped from V and 3 bases from J, the junction kept 11 bases outside the gene matches. The CDR3 is 15 amino acids. This chain's CDR3 is CSARPRGRGDTEAFF. The CDR3 nucleotides read TGCAGTGCTCGCCCCAGGGGGCGCGGAGACACTGAAGCTTTCTTT.